What follows describes a single TCR beta chain. Its antigen is still unknown. No base quality values were provided; no much bigger clone lies one nucleotide off. The sample's time point label, decoded: baseline before first vaccination. Vaccinee samples were obtained from the UK trials COV001 and COV002, which included a single-blind randomized controlled phase 2/3 trial of AZD1222 (ChAdOx1 nCoV-19) in healthy adults. For TCRbeta chain sequencing, PBMC samples from trial participants were taken at day 0 and at day 28 after the second dose. The record originates from a study of T cell responses to AZD1222 COVID-19 vaccine (TCRdb year 2021). About the investigation overall: AZD1222 recipients with second doses at about 4 weeks or about 12 weeks were pooled, because spike-specific TCR depth and breadth did not differ between schedules. TCR sequencing was performed for fewer than 250 trial participants, of whom 207 were given two doses of AZD1222 and around 25 were given two doses of MenACWY control vaccine. Enrollment into the trials was organized by age into subgroups of 18-55, 56-69 and 70-plus years, and those subgroups contained roughly 140, 27 and 60 TCR-sequenced participants, respectively. The research as a whole found: The vaccine-associated CD4 TCRs covered the entire spike protein, and the dominant responses fell in regions 160-218 and 743-854. In the small 56-69-year group, the increase in depth fell short of significance, most likely because of low power. No day 14 peak-response samples were available, so repertoires were characterized only after the peak T cell response. After two AZD1222 doses, both the breadth and the depth of spike-specific TCRs were significantly higher than at day 0 and than in MenACWY recipients. Participants were mostly white British and included more females than males, and it was suggested by the authors that clonal diversity may have been underestimated. Only six AZD1222 recipients were SARS-CoV-2 seropositive at baseline, limiting conclusions about previously exposed vaccinees. Nearly half of unique spike-specific TCRs reportedly recognized epitopes outside regions mutated in the B.1.351 and B.1.1.7 variants.

CDR1 and CDR2, looked up from the germline V gene, are MNHEY and SVGAGI. Reading from cysteine to phenylalanine, the CDR3 counts 15 amino acids. The read is trimmed to its CDR3 DNA, 45 bases read in frame from base 1. Trimming at the junction amounts to 5 bases on V and 8 bases on J, and the germline ends lie 18 bases apart. The CDR3 regions of human TCRbeta chains were analyzed by immunosequencing. Under the source paper's analysis protocol: Repertoire TCRs were checked for matches against a reference library of SARS-CoV-2-specific TCRs that had been generated using the MIRA antigen-specificity platform. Breadth was defined as the fraction of unique TCRs that were SARS-CoV-2-associated, and depth was defined as the fraction of total T cells that were SARS-CoV-2-associated. Using the MIRA data, each spike-specific TCR was assigned both to the spike region to which the TCR was reactive and to a CD4 or CD8 class. Log10-transformed breadth and depth values were compared by one-way ANOVA with Sidak's multiple comparisons tests. TCRdb carries this immuneACCESS record with in-frame sequences only. Its versions omit some clonotypes, under half of them owing to an unresolved V gene in the studies checked, with the rest unexplained. Clonal size and the V and J genes are those of that table, whereas D and trimming came from the DNA. This sample gives 100,000 to 150,000 clones in total; roughly nine tenths of them show up just once. About 3.1% of the sample is held by the ten biggest clonotypes.

The rearranged segments are TRBV6-5 and TRBJ1-4, with an unclear D gene assignment. This receptor was identified in an adult in good health. Sample: peripheral blood, taken on day 0 of AZD1222 vaccination. The nucleotides are TGTGCCAGCAGTCTAGACGCAAGGGATCCCGAAAAACTGTTTTTT. This yields the protein CASSLDARDPEKLFF.